This TCR beta chain was recovered during a study of vaccination effects on CD4 cells after COVID-19. This table comes from immunoSEQ multiplex PCR, and its TCRdb copy is limited to in-frame clones, with some not included. Of about 66,000 clones listed, more than 60% were seen once; the top ten hold under 2.5%. Culture lasted under 13 days before CD4+ T cell isolation. Two-dose BNT162b2 or mRNA-1273 vaccination was given to participants. Germline V lookup: CDR1 LNHDA, CDR2 SQIVND (reference sequence). The CDR3 sequence is 16 residues long. The ends were cut back, 5 bases at V and 2 bases at J, with 16 bases in the middle. Points on this clone: Its antigen is as yet unknown.

Material: CD4+ T cells from PBMCs cultured without peptide, obtained after COVID-19 vaccination. The receptor's source is a human donor who received a COVID-19 vaccine. This chain connects TRBV19 to TRBJ1-5; D uncertain. The CDR3 nucleotides read TGTGCCAGTAGTCCCTCGAGGGCTCAGGGCAATCAGCCCCAGCATTTT. Translation gives CASSPSRAQGNQPQHF.